Listed below are T cell receptor beta chains from one sample, sequenced in a study of T cell responses to AZD1222 COVID-19 vaccine. TCRdb's table, derived via immunoSEQ multiplex PCR, lists solely in-frame clones and lacks some. The data show 150,000 to 200,000 clones, 90% to 95% seen once. This specimen was peripheral blood, taken 28 days after the second AZD1222 dose. The origin of the receptors is an adult who received the AZD1222 COVID-19 vaccine. CDR3s include the opening cysteine and the closing phenylalanine or tryptophan. D genes are given only for firm matches. Clone size appears in some rows only: once, few, many, or a class for an expanded clone.

CDR3 DNA,CDR3 protein,J gene,CDR3 length,V gene,D gene,clone size
TGCGCCAGCAGTCAATTATTATCCGGACACGGACAGGGGTGTCCTGAAGCTTTCTTT,CASSQLLSGHGQGCPEAFF,TRBJ1-1,19,TRBV23-1,TRBD1,-
TGTGCCAGCAGCGCAGGTGGCTATGGCTACACCTTC,CASSAGGYGYTF,TRBJ1-2,12,TRBV5-4,-,-
TGTGCCAGCAGCTTGTCCGGGACTTCCCGAGCTAACTTC,CASSLSGTSRANF,TRBJ2-7,13,TRBV13,-,-
TGTGCCAGCTCGCCTCAGAACACTGAAGCTTTCTTT,CASSPQNTEAFF,TRBJ1-1,12,TRBV18,-,-
TGCGCCAGCAGTGAAACTAGCGGGAGCCCCTACGAGCAGTACTTC,CASSETSGSPYEQYF,TRBJ2-7,15,TRBV5-1,TRBD2,-
TGTGCCCTCCAACCGGGAGGCGGCAAGGGTAATGAGCAGTTCTTC,CALQPGGGKGNEQFF,TRBJ2-1,15,TRBV10-3,TRBD2,once
TGTGCCAGCTCACCATCGAGAGACGAGCAGTACTTC,CASSPSRDEQYF,TRBJ2-7,12,TRBV18,-,-
TGTGCCAGCAGTGAAGCGCGAGGGGGCAATGAAAAACTGTTTTTT,CASSEARGGNEKLFF,TRBJ1-4,15,TRBV2,TRBD1,-
TGTGCCAGTATTGCCCTCGGGGCGACTGAAGCTTTCTTT,CASIALGATEAFF,TRBJ1-1,13,TRBV19,-,once
TGCGCCAGCTCTCTCACGGGACCAAACAATGAGCAGTTCTTC,CASSLTGPNNEQFF,TRBJ2-1,14,TRBV10-1,-,-
TGTGCCAGCGGGATTTTTTCTGGGGCGTTTAATGAAAAACTGTTTTTT,CASGIFSGAFNEKLFF,TRBJ1-4,16,TRBV7-9,-,once
TGTGCCAGCAGTGTTAGCGGTCGTTACAATGAGCAGTTCTTC,CASSVSGRYNEQFF,TRBJ2-1,14,TRBV2,-,-
TGTGCTAGGGCATTCCGGGACAGAGATGAAAAACTGTTTTTT,CARAFRDRDEKLFF,TRBJ1-4,14,TRBV12-5,TRBD1,-
TGTGCCAGCAGTTTAGACTGGAGCGTGGGACTCCACAATGAGCAGTTCTTC,CASSLDWSVGLHNEQFF,TRBJ2-1,17,TRBV27,-,-
TGTGCCAGCAGTCCGGGACAGGGGCACACTGAAGCTTTCTTT,CASSPGQGHTEAFF,TRBJ1-1,14,TRBV28,TRBD1,once
TGTGCCAGCAGTTTAACCTGGTCATCTGCCGGGGAGCTGTTTTTT,CASSLTWSSAGELFF,TRBJ2-2,15,TRBV27,-,-
TGCGCCAGCAGCCACAGGACAGGGGCCTACGTTGACTATGGCTACACCTTC,CASSHRTGAYVDYGYTF,TRBJ1-2,17,TRBV4-1,TRBD1,-
TGTGCCAGCAGCCAACAAGACAGAGCTAGAAAAGAGACCCAGTACTTC,CASSQQDRARKETQYF,TRBJ2-5,16,TRBV3-1/TRBV3-2,-,-
TGTGCCAGCAGCTTAATTCAGGAAGTAAGCGAGCAGTACTTC,CASSLIQEVSEQYF,TRBJ2-7,14,TRBV5-6,-,-
TGTGCCAGCAGTTACTCCTGGACTAGCGAAGAGACCCAGTACTTC,CASSYSWTSEETQYF,TRBJ2-5,15,TRBV6-2/TRBV6-3,TRBD2,-
TGTGCCACCAGTGCCACAGGGGGCGCCAAGGATACGCAGTATTTT,CATSATGGAKDTQYF,TRBJ2-3,15,TRBV24-1,TRBD1,once
TGTGCCAGCAGTGCACCGCCGGGACTAGCGGGAAACCATGAGCAGTTCTTC,CASSAPPGLAGNHEQFF,TRBJ2-1,17,TRBV27,TRBD2,-
TGCGCCAGCAGCTACCGGACTAGCGGCCAAGAGACCCAGTACTTC,CASSYRTSGQETQYF,TRBJ2-5,15,TRBV4-1,TRBD2,-
TGTGCCTGGAGGGGCGGGGGAAACACCATATATTTT,CAWRGGGNTIYF,TRBJ1-3,12,TRBV30,-,-
TGTGCCAGCAGCACCGCCTCCGGGACAGCCTACGAGCAGTACTTC,CASSTASGTAYEQYF,TRBJ2-7,15,TRBV28,TRBD1,-
TGTGCCAGCAGCCCATGGGCCACGAGCTCCTACGAGCAGTACTTC,CASSPWATSSYEQYF,TRBJ2-7,15,TRBV5-8,-,-